Each of the 8 T cell receptor beta chains below was sequenced from the same sample in a study of T cell repertoires in cytomegalovirus infection. TCRdb reprocessed the reads via MiXCR and lists one record per CDR3 protein. The sample comprises 680,000 or so distinct CDR3 sequences, less than 40% of which are singletons, and 2.5% to 3.5% rests with the top ten. Sequenced input: PBMCs. These receptors were collected from a human donor in good health (CMV status not recorded). Some clones in this sample may be carry-over from other donors' samples.

The chain combines TRBV7-9 with TRBJ2-5; D could derive from TRBD1 or TRBD2 (5 bases each). The V gene lost 8 bases and the J gene lost 7 bases, with 5 bases spanning the gap. The V gene's germline CDR1 is SEHNR and CDR2 FQNEAQ (reference sequence). The CDR3 is 9 amino acids. CDR3 sequence: CASGGTQYF. The CDR3 region has the DNA TGTGCCAGCGGGGGGACCCAGTACTTC.

This chain links TRBV28 with TRBJ1-6, with 8 bases matching TRBD1. Trimming cost V 5 bases and J 4 bases; bases outside gene matches: 7. Per the germline V gene, CDR1 is MDHEN and CDR2 is SYDVKM. This CDR3 is 16 amino acids long. The CDR3 sequence is CASSPGQGGYNSPLHF. The CDR3 bases are TGTGCCAGCAGTCCTGGACAGGGAGGGTATAATTCACCCCTCCACTTT.

At least ten counts were recorded for this clonotype. V is TRBV7-3 and J is TRBJ1-1, with a possible D match to TRBD1 (6 bases). CDR3 length: 13 amino acids. The V and J ends lost 5 bases and 1 base respectively, with 8 bases between them. The germline gives CDR1 SGHTA, CDR2 FQGTGA. The CDR3 DNA sequence: TGTGCCAGCAGCCGACAGGCGAACACTGAAGCTTTCTTT. It encodes CASSRQANTEAFF.

V usage is TRBV6-2 or TRBV6-3 and J usage is TRBJ1-3; D gene ambiguous. The CDR3 has 13 residues. The germline V and J ends were trimmed by 8 bases and 4 bases, with 12 bases remaining between them. Per the germline V gene, CDR1 is MNHEY and CDR2 is SVGEGT. CDR3 nucleotides: TGTGCCAGCCGGAGGGCGGGAGGAAACACCATATATTTT. It encodes CASRRAGGNTIYF.

V usage is TRBV19 and J usage is TRBJ1-5; 9 positions match TRBD1. J gave up 2 bases and V 2 bases, and 13 bases lay outside the gene matches. The CDR3 runs to 19 residues. Per germline, CDR1 LNHDA and CDR2 SQIVND (reference sequence). CDR3 in DNA: TGTGCCAGTAGTATATTAGGGACAGGGACCCGGGTGGGCAATCAGCCCCAGCATTTT. The encoded protein is CASSILGTGTRVGNQPQHF.

This sequence joins TRBV28 and TRBJ2-7; 8 bases map to TRBD1. V was clipped by 11 bases and J by 4 bases; unmatched bases: 7. CDR1 and CDR2 (germline): MDHEN, SYDVKM. The CDR3 is 12 residues long. The CDR3 bases are TGTGCCGGCGCGGACAGGGCTTACGAGCAGTACTTC. The encoded protein is CAGADRAYEQYF.

The chain recombines TRBV19 with TRBJ2-7, with 9 bases that match TRBD2. This CDR3 comprises 16 residues. V was pared by 5 bases and J by 7 bases, with 15 bases of the junction left unmatched. In germline, CDR1 is LNHDA, CDR2 SQIVND (reference sequence). Here the CDR3 DNA reads TGTGCCAGTAGTCAGGTCGTCGGGCTAGCGGGATCTGAGCAGTACTTC. This codes for CASSQVVGLAGSEQYF.

The chain couples TRBV19 to TRBJ1-1; D is undetermined. Germline values: CDR1 LNHDA, CDR2 SQIVND (reference sequence). The germline V and J ends were trimmed by 3 bases and 1 base, with 12 bases remaining between them. The length of the CDR3 is 15 residues. CDR3 region: CASSISPEGNTEAFF. DNA of the CDR3: TGTGCCAGTAGTATCTCCCCCGAGGGGAACACTGAAGCTTTCTTT.